The 8 T cell receptor beta chains reported below all come from one sample, sequenced in a study of cytomegalovirus exposure and HLA in healthy donors. With 60 Vbeta and 13 Jbeta primers, the PCR was carried out. Measured with immunoSEQ multiplex PCR; TCRdb has only the in-frame clones, and not every one. The sample lists some 160,000 clones; 70% to 90% were seen once. Sequencing input: PBMCs. The receptor source for this set is a woman between 40 and 55 years old in good health and CMV-seropositive.

The gene calls are TRBV6-5 and TRBJ2-7; 12 bases match TRBD2. Germline V CDR1 and CDR2: MNHEY, SVGAGI. The CDR3 is 15 residues long. The J segment lost 6 bases and the V segment lost 6 bases, leaving 9 bases of the junction unmatched. CDR3 protein: CASSPLAGGSGEQYF. The DNA of the CDR3 is TGTGCCAGCAGCCCCCTAGCGGGGGGGTCGGGCGAGCAGTACTTC.

J is TRBJ2-7 and V is TRBV28, with TRBD2 identical over 13 bases. Germline assignment: CDR1 MDHEN and CDR2 SYDVKM. CDR3 size: 17 residues. The V gene end was trimmed by 4 bases and the J gene end by 3 bases; junction bases not matched to a gene: 9. The CDR3 DNA reads as TGTGCCAGCAGTTCCGGACTAGCGGGAGTGATGGTCTACGAGCAGTACTTC. This sequence encodes CASSSGLAGVMVYEQYF.

This clone showed up just a few times. The chain links TRBV29-1 to TRBJ1-2; D not resolved. V lost 4 bases, J lost 5 bases, and 11 bases lay in between. The CDR3 runs to 12 residues. Germline CDR1 reads SQVTM; CDR2 reads ANQGSEA. CDR3 residues: CSVARESYGYTF. The CDR3 DNA follows: TGCAGCGTTGCACGGGAGAGTTATGGCTACACCTTC. The whole variable domain, filled in from reference TRBV29-1 and TRBJ1-2, reads SAVISQKPSRDICQRGTSLTIQCQVDSQVTMMFWYRQQPGQSLTLIATANQGSEATYESGFVIDKFPISRPNLTFSTLTVSNMSPEDSSIYLCSVARESYGYTFGSGTRLTVV.

The chain employs TRBV6-6 and TRBJ1-5; unclear D gene. The V gene's germline CDR1 is MNHNY and CDR2 SVGAGI (reference sequence). V lost 2 bases and J 4 bases, leaving 12 bases between the germline ends. The CDR3 totals 15 residues. CDR3 DNA: TGTGCCAGCAGTTACATGACAAGGGAGAATCAGCCCCAGCATTTT. Translation gives CASSYMTRENQPQHF.

This chain connects TRBV4-3 to TRBJ2-2, with D maybe TRBD2 (6 bases). CDR1 LGHNA and CDR2 YSLEER come from the germline V gene. Trimming left V 0 bases short and J 4 bases short, with 12 bases between. This CDR3 comprises 16 residues. The CDR3 region has the DNA TGCGCCAGCAGCCAAGATAGCGGAACATTCACCGGGGAGCTGTTTTTT. Encoded protein: CASSQDSGTFTGELFF.

The genes are TRBV18 and TRBJ1-3; 8 bases are shared with TRBD1. This CDR3 contains 17 residues. CDR1 is KGHSH, CDR2 LQKENI, per germline. V lost 3 bases to trimming and J lost 3 bases; unmatched junction nucleotides: 10. As DNA, the CDR3 is TGTGCCAGCTCACCGGGTCTGCAGGGGGCAGGTGGAAACACCATATATTTT. Encoded protein: CASSPGLQGAGGNTIYF.

The V call is TRBV4-1, the J call TRBJ1-4; a possible D gene is TRBD1 (6 bases). V was clipped by 0 bases and J by 15 bases, with 11 bases between them. The germline gives CDR1 MGHRA, CDR2 YSYEKL. The CDR3 consists of 12 residues. The CDR3 protein is CASSQDLGALFF. In DNA form, the CDR3 reads TGCGCCAGCAGCCAAGATTTGGGGGCTTTGTTTTTT.

This chain joins TRBV28 and TRBJ2-7, with D hard to call. Germline values: CDR1 MDHEN, CDR2 SYDVKM. The V and J ends lost 7 bases and 3 bases respectively, with 4 bases between them. The CDR3 has 10 residues. DNA for the CDR3: TGTGCCAGCATCGTCTACGAGCAGTACTTC. This codes for CASIVYEQYF.